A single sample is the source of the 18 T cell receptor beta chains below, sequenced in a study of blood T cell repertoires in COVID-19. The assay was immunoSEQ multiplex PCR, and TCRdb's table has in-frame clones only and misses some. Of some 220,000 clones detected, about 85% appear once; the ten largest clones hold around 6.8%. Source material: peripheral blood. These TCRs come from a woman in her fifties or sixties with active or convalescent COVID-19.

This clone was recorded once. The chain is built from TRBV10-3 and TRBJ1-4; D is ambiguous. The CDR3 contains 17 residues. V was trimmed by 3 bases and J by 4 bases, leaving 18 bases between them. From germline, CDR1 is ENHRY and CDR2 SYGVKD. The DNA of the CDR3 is TGTGCCATCAGTGATTTATGGCGGGCTAGCGTTAATGAAAAACTGTTTTTT. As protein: CAISDLWRASVNEKLFF.

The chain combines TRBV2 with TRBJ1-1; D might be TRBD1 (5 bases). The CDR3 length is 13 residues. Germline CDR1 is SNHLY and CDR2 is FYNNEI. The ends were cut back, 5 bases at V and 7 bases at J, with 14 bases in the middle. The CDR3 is CASSLGLGVEAFF. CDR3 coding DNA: TGTGCCAGCAGTTTGGGGCTTGGAGTTGAAGCTTTCTTT.

The CDR3 DNA reads TGTGCCAGTAGTTCGACCGGACAGGTCTCTGGAAACACCATATATTTT. Protein product: CASSSTGQVSGNTIYF. This rearrangement joins TRBV19 to TRBJ1-3; 7 bases align to TRBD1. The J segment lost 0 bases and the V segment lost 5 bases, leaving 7 bases of the junction unmatched. The CDR3 runs to 16 residues. Germline CDR1 is LNHDA and CDR2 is SQIVND (reference sequence).

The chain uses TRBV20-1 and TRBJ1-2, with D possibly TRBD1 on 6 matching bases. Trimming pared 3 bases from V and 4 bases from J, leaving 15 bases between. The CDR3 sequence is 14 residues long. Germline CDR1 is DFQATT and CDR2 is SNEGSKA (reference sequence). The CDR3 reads CSASPTGIGYGYTF. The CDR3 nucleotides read TGCAGTGCTAGTCCAACAGGGATAGGCTATGGCTACACCTTC.

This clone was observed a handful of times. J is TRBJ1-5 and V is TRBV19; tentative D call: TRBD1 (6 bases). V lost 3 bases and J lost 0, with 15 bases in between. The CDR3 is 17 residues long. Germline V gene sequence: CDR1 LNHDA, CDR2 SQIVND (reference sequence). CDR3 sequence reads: CASSIRGRTYSNQPQHF. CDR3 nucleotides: TGTGCCAGTAGTATCAGGGGCAGGACCTATAGCAATCAGCCCCAGCATTTT.

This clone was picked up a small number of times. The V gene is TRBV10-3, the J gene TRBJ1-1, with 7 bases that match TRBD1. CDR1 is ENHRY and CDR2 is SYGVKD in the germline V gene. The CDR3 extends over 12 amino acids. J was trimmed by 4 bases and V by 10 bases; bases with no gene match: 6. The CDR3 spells CATGGQGTEAFF. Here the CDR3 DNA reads TGTGCCACAGGGGGGCAGGGCACTGAAGCTTTCTTT.

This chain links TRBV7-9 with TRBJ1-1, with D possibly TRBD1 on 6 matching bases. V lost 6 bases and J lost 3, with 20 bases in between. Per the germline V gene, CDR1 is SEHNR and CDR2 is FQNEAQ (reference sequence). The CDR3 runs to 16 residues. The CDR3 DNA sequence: TGTGCCAGCAGGCCCCATGGACAGCCCGTATACACTGAAGCTTTCTTT. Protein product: CASRPHGQPVYTEAFF.

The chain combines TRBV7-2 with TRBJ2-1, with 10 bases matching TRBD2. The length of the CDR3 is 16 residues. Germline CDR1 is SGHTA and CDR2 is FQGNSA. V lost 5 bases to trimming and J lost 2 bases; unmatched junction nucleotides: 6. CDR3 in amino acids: CASSLSGGAPYNEQFF. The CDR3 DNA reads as TGTGCCAGCAGCCTCAGCGGGGGGGCCCCCTACAATGAGCAGTTCTTC.

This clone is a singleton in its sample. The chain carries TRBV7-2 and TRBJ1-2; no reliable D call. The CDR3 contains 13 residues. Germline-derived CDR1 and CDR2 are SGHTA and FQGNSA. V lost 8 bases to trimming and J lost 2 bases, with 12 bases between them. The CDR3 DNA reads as TGTGCCAGCTCCAGCTGGGAGAACTATGGCTACACCTTC. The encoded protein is CASSSWENYGYTF.

For the CDR3, the DNA is TGTGCCAGCAGTTTAACGGGTTCCTATGGCTACACCTTC. It codes for CASSLTGSYGYTF. V gene TRBV12-3 or TRBV12-4 combines with J gene TRBJ1-2, with D unclear. The CDR3 length is 13 residues. V gave up 2 bases and J gave up 4 bases, with 8 bases separating them.

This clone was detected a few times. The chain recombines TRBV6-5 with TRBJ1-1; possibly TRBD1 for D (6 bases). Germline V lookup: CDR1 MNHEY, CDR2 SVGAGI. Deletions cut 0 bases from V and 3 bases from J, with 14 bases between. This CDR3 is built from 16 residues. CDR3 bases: TGTGCCAGCAGTTACTCAAGCAGGGGTTTGTACACTGAAGCTTTCTTT. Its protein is CASSYSSRGLYTEAFF.

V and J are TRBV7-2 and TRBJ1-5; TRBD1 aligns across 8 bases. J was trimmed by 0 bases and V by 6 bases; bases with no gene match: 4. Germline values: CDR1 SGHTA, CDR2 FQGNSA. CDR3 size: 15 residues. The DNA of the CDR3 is TGTGCCAGCAGATGGACAGGGAATAGCAATCAGCCCCAGCATTTT. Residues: CASRWTGNSNQPQHF.

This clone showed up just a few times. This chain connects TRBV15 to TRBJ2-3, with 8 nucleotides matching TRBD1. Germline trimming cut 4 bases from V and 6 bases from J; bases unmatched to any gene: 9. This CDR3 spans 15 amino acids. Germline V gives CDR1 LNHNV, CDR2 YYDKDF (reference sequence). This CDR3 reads CATSIGQGVLDTQYF. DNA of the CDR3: TGTGCCACCAGCATAGGACAGGGAGTGTTGGATACGCAGTATTTT.

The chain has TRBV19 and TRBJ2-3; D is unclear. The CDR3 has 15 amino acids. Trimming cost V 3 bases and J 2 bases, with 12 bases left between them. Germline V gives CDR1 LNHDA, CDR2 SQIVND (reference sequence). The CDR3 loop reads CASSIVGQDTDTQYF. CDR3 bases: TGTGCCAGTAGTATCGTGGGTCAGGACACAGATACGCAGTATTTT.

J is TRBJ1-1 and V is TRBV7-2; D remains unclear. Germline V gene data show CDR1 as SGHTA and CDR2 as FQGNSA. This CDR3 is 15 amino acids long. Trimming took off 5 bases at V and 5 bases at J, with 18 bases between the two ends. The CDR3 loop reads CASSLGRAVNTEAFF. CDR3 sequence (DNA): TGTGCCAGCAGCCTCGGGAGGGCGGTAAATACTGAAGCTTTCTTT.

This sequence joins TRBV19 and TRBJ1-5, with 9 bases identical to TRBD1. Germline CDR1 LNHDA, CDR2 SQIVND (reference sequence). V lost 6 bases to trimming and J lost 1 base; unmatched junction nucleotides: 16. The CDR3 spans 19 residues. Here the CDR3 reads CASSFEGGTGRASNQPQHF. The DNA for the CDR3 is TGTGCCAGTAGCTTTGAGGGGGGGACAGGGAGGGCGAGCAATCAGCCCCAGCATTTT.

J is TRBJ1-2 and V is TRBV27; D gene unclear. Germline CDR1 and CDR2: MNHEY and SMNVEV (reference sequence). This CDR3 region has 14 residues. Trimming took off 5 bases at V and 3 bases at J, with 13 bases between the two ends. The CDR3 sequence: CASSPGGSYYGYTF. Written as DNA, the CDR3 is TGTGCCAGCAGTCCAGGTGGCAGTTACTATGGCTACACCTTC.

CDR3 nucleotides: TGTGCCATCGCGCGGGAGGGTCCAGATACGCAGTATTTT. Its protein is CAIAREGPDTQYF. The chain links TRBV10-3 to TRBJ2-3; 9 bases map to TRBD2. The CDR3 runs to 13 residues. Germline CDR1 reads ENHRY; CDR2 reads SYGVKD. V lost 8 bases and J lost 4; bases outside the gene matches: 4.